One sample yielded the 23 T cell receptor beta chains listed below, sequenced in a study of T cell repertoires in cytomegalovirus infection. One entry per CDR3 protein results from TCRdb running MiXCR on the reads. The repertoire holds about 770,000 distinct CDR3 sequences, 25% to 35% seen once, with over 10% in the top ten. Their target antigens are unknown. The sample consisted of cultured CD8+ T cells from PBMCs, taken from culture after CMV antigen stimulation. The receptors shown here come from a human donor in good health (CMV status not recorded). Some clones in this sample may be carry-over from other donors' samples.

In this sample, this clonotype turned up a few times. This rearrangement joins TRBV7-9 to TRBJ1-1; 9 nucleotides line up with TRBD1. This CDR3 is built from 16 residues. Germline trimming cut 5 bases from V and 1 base from J; bases unmatched to any gene: 8. The germline V gene encodes CDR1 SEHNR and CDR2 FQNEAQ (reference sequence). The CDR3, as DNA: TGTGCCAGCAGCCCGCCGGACAGGGGTCGGAACACTGAAGCTTTCTTT. This sequence encodes CASSPPDRGRNTEAFF.

The chain combines TRBV19 with TRBJ1-6; possible D gene TRBD1, 5 bases. V shed 8 bases and J shed 4 bases, with 9 bases lying between them. This CDR3 has 13 residues. CDR1 is LNHDA, CDR2 SQIVND, per germline (reference sequence). CDR3 residues: CASDTGYNSPLHF. The CDR3 DNA sequence: TGTGCCAGTGATACAGGTTATAATTCACCCCTCCACTTT.

This clonotype came up a few times. The V and J genes are TRBV5-5 and TRBJ2-2; D could derive from TRBD1 or TRBD2 (5 bases each). With 4 bases removed from V and 6 bases from J, the gap between germline ends came to 19 bases. The CDR3 consists of 16 residues. Germline CDR1 and CDR2: SGHKS and YYEKEE (reference sequence). DNA of the CDR3: TGTGCCAGCAGCCCTTGGACTGATCCCAGGGCCGGGGAGCTGTTTTTT. Residues: CASSPWTDPRAGELFF.

The table lists this clonotype with a few counts. This rearrangement joins TRBV20-1 to TRBJ1-2, with D possibly TRBD1 on 6 matching bases. Germline CDR1 and CDR2: DFQATT and SNEGSKA (reference sequence). Between the trimmed V and J ends, which lost 6 bases and 2 bases, there was a span of 10 bases. The length of the CDR3 is 12 residues. The CDR3 region is CSAPGENYGYTF. The CDR3, as DNA: TGCAGTGCCCCAGGGGAAAACTATGGCTACACCTTC.

This chain connects TRBV28 to TRBJ2-1, with D maybe TRBD2 (5 bases). V was clipped by 5 bases and J by 4 bases, with 18 bases between them. The germline gives CDR1 MDHEN, CDR2 SYDVKM. CDR3 size: 16 residues. Here the CDR3 DNA reads TGTGCCAGCAGTCCGTTGCCTCGAGGGCCATACAATGAGCAGTTCTTC. It codes for CASSPLPRGPYNEQFF.

This clonotype was detected ten times or more. V is TRBV7-2 and J is TRBJ2-3; D is undetermined. Germline V CDR1 and CDR2: SGHTA, FQGNSA. V dropped 2 bases and J dropped 4 bases, with 10 bases sitting between them. This CDR3 is 14 amino acids long. In DNA, the CDR3 is TGTGCCAGCAGCTTATATAGCATCCCAGATACGCAGTATTTT. Translating it yields CASSLYSIPDTQYF.

The chain joins TRBV6-5 to TRBJ2-2; no definite D call. Germline CDR1 is MNHEY and CDR2 is SVGAGI. V was trimmed by 7 bases and J by 0 bases, leaving 6 bases between them. This CDR3 has 13 amino acids. The CDR3 reads CASKVPNTGELFF. The CDR3 nucleotides are TGTGCCAGCAAAGTACCGAACACCGGGGAGCTGTTTTTT.

CDR3 in amino acids: CASSPEGDEETQYF. For the CDR3, the DNA is TGTGCCAGCAGCCCAGAGGGAGACGAGGAGACCCAGTACTTC. The chain is built from TRBV11-3 and TRBJ2-5, with D possibly matching TRBD2 (5 bases). CDR1 and CDR2 from the germline V gene are SGHNT and YENEEA. This CDR3 has 14 amino acids. Trimming left V 5 bases short and J 5 bases short, with 15 bases between.

Many counts were recorded for this clonotype. The V call is TRBV6-1, the J call TRBJ1-1, with 8 bases lining up with TRBD1. Trimming took 7 bases from V and 4 from J; bases not matched to a gene: 8. The CDR3 is 14 residues long. Germline CDR1 and CDR2: MNHNS and SASEGT. The CDR3 loop is CASIREQGVTEAFF. The CDR3, as DNA: TGTGCCAGCATACGAGAACAGGGGGTCACTGAAGCTTTCTTT.

On this clonotype itself: Since no conserved phenylalanine or tryptophan closes the CDR3, a read error is the likely cause. The V gene is TRBV10-3, the J gene TRBJ2-6; 7 bases map to TRBD1. V shed 4 bases and J 2 bases; nucleotides not matched to a gene: 20. The CDR3 contains 21 residues. The germline gives CDR1 ENHRY, CDR2 SYGVKD. The CDR3 DNA sequence: TGTGCCATCAGTGGCTCAGGCCGGGACAGTAAACCGGAGGCTGGGGCCAACGTCCTGACTTTG. This gives the protein CAISGSGRDSKPEAGANVLTL.

Here the CDR3 reads CASSPLILAGGSTDTQYF. The CDR3 DNA reads as TGTGCCAGCAGCCCCCTAATATTGGCGGGGGGTAGCACAGATACGCAGTATTTT. The V call is TRBV7-6, the J call TRBJ2-3, with 8 bases fitting TRBD2. The CDR3 consists of 18 residues. Trimming cost V 5 bases and J 0 bases; bases outside gene matches: 13. CDR1 and CDR2 from the germline V gene are SGHVS and FNYEAQ.

This clonotype was detected a few times. CDR3 loop: CASSWTREGYEQYF. CDR3 nucleotide sequence: TGTGCCAGTAGTTGGACACGTGAAGGCTACGAGCAGTACTTC. This sequence joins TRBV19 and TRBJ2-7, with D perhaps TRBD1 (5 bases). V dropped 5 bases and J dropped 3 bases, with 14 bases sitting between them. Germline lookup yields CDR1 LNHDA and CDR2 SQIVND (reference sequence). The CDR3 is made up of 14 amino acids.

This clonotype appeared many times. This chain links TRBV7-6 with TRBJ2-7; tentative D call: TRBD1 (5 bases). Germline V gene data show CDR1 as SGHVS and CDR2 as FNYEAQ. The CDR3 contains 14 residues. V was shortened by 5 bases and J by 4 bases, with 15 bases between the two germline ends. The CDR3 sequence: CASSPDSTIYEQYF. In DNA form, the CDR3 reads TGTGCCAGCAGCCCAGACAGCACGATTTACGAGCAGTACTTC.

This clonotype was counted many times. This chain joins TRBV10-2 and TRBJ1-2; the match to TRBD1 covers 7 bases. The CDR3 covers 17 residues. The V gene end was trimmed by 5 bases and the J gene end by 1 base; junction bases not matched to a gene: 13. Per the germline V gene, CDR1 is WSHSY and CDR2 is SAAADI. CDR3 region: CASSPVPGQTFNYGYTF. CDR3 in DNA: TGCGCCAGCAGTCCTGTCCCGGGACAGACGTTTAACTATGGCTACACCTTC.

The V call is TRBV6-1, the J call TRBJ1-1; D remains ambiguous. This CDR3 region has 12 residues. Deletions cut 7 bases from V and 1 base from J, with 7 bases between. The germline V gene encodes CDR1 MNHNS and CDR2 SASEGT. The CDR3 is CASIAANTEAFF. CDR3 nucleotide sequence: TGTGCCAGCATAGCGGCGAACACTGAAGCTTTCTTT.

This clonotype turned up a few times. The chain joins TRBV7-9 to TRBJ2-1, with D possibly TRBD2 on 7 matching bases. CDR1 is SEHNR, CDR2 FQNEAQ, per germline (reference sequence). The ends were cut back, 1 base at V and 8 bases at J, with 12 bases in the middle. The CDR3 contains 14 residues. CDR3 nucleotide sequence: TGTGCCAGCAGCTTAGTGGGGGGGGCAGATGAGCAGTTCTTC. Protein product: CASSLVGGADEQFF.

This clonotype was observed a single time. A far bigger clonotype differs at one base, so this is likely a read error. This chain links TRBV7-2 with TRBJ1-3, with D possibly being TRBD1 (6 bases). Germline loops: CDR1 SGHTA, CDR2 FQGNSA. The CDR3 has 14 amino acids. CDR3 region: CANSLGGSGNTIYF. CDR3 bases: TGTGCCAACAGCTTAGGGGGCTCTGGAAACACCATATATTTT.

Many counts were recorded for this clonotype. The V and J genes are TRBV6-5 and TRBJ1-5; D ambiguous. The V gene's germline CDR1 is MNHEY and CDR2 SVGAGI. This CDR3 comprises 15 residues. V lost 6 bases and J lost 0, with 12 bases in between. The CDR3 DNA follows: TGTGCCAGCAGGCAAACGCAGTATAGCAATCAGCCCCAGCATTTT. It yields the protein CASRQTQYSNQPQHF.

This clonotype was seen a handful of times. V gene TRBV7-3 combines with J gene TRBJ1-2; 7 bases are shared with TRBD1. Germline CDR1 is SGHTA and CDR2 is FQGTGA. V lost 7 bases, J lost 8 bases, and 10 bases stayed unmatched. The CDR3 spans 13 residues. CDR3: CASTGGGGEGYTF. CDR3 bases: TGTGCCAGCACCGGGGGAGGGGGCGAAGGCTACACCTTC.

This clonotype was seen a few times. This chain joins TRBV7-3 and TRBJ2-1, with D maybe TRBD2 (7 bases). Germline loops: CDR1 SGHTA, CDR2 FQGTGA. V was cut by 5 bases and J by 5 bases, with 19 bases left in between. The CDR3 is made up of 16 amino acids. Written as DNA, the CDR3 is TGTGCCAGCAGCGAGATGGGAGGGGGGCTTGACAATGAGCAGTTCTTC. This encodes CASSEMGGGLDNEQFF.

The chain recombines TRBV11-3 with TRBJ2-7, with TRBD2 matching 9 bases. Per the germline V gene, CDR1 is SGHNT and CDR2 is YENEEA. The CDR3 length is 15 residues. Trimming took 6 bases from V and 0 from J; bases not matched to a gene: 6. The CDR3 region is CASSMTSGSSYEQYF. DNA for the CDR3: TGTGCCAGCAGTATGACTAGCGGCAGCTCCTACGAGCAGTACTTC.

The chain couples TRBV12-3 or TRBV12-4 to TRBJ2-7; 8 bases align to TRBD2. J lost 7 bases, V lost 5 bases, and 16 bases had no gene match. The CDR3 runs to 16 residues. The CDR3 sequence: CASSHRGGTYGMEQYF. The CDR3 bases are TGTGCCAGCAGTCACCGGGGGGGGACATACGGTATGGAGCAGTACTTC.

This chain uses TRBV5-1 with TRBJ2-2; possible D gene TRBD2, 5 bases. This CDR3 contains 15 residues. Germline-derived CDR1 and CDR2 are SGHRS and YFSETQ. Trimming removed 4 bases from V and 3 bases from J, with 13 bases in between. CDR3 DNA: TGCGCCAGCAGCCCTCCAGGAGCGGACACCGGGGAGCTGTTTTTT. This codes for CASSPPGADTGELFF.